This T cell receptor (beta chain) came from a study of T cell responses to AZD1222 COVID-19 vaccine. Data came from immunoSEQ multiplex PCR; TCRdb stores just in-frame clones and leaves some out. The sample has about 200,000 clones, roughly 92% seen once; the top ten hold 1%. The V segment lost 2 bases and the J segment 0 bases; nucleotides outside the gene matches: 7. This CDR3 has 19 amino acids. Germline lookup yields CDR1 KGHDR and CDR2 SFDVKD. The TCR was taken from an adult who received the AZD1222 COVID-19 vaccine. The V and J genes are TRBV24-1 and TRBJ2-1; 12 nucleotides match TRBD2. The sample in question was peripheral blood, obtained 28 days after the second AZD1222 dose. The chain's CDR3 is CATSDSLAGGLGSYNEQFF. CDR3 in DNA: TGTGCCACCAGTGATTCCCTAGCGGGGGGGCTGGGCTCCTACAATGAGCAGTTCTTC.